One sample yielded the 29 T cell receptor beta chains listed below, sequenced in a study of blood T cell repertoires in COVID-19. The method was immunoSEQ multiplex PCR; TCRdb's version includes in-frame clones alone and lacks a portion of them. The sample has over 200,000 clones, 88% seen once; the top ten hold about 3.5%. Specimen: PBMCs or T cells enriched from blood (not recorded which). These receptors were collected from a woman aged 30 to 39 who had been exposed to COVID-19.

As DNA, the CDR3 is TGTGCCTGGAGGATGGGAGGGGCTGGCTACACCTTC. It yields the protein CAWRMGGAGYTF. The rearrangement uses TRBV30 and TRBJ1-2, with D possibly TRBD1 on 5 matching bases. This CDR3 has 12 residues. The germline CDR1 and CDR2 sequences are GTSNPN and SVGIG (reference sequence). Trimming took off 3 bases at V and 7 bases at J, with 12 bases between the two ends.

This clone has ten or more counts. Other DNA variants within this sample encode the same CDR3. The genes are TRBV5-5 and TRBJ2-2; possibly TRBD1 for D (6 bases). CDR1 is SGHKS and CDR2 is YYEKEE in the germline V gene (reference sequence). This CDR3 contains 14 residues. V lost 4 bases, J lost 4 bases, and 11 bases lay in between. The CDR3 loop is CASSLLGGTGELFF. The DNA for the CDR3 is TGTGCCAGCAGCCTACTAGGGGGCACCGGGGAGCTGTTTTTT.

The rearrangement joins TRBV19 to TRBJ1-2, with D hard to call. The germline V gene has CDR1 LNHDA and CDR2 SQIVND (reference sequence). The CDR3 loop spans 14 amino acids. Trimming cost V 0 bases and J 2 bases, with 7 bases left between them. The CDR3 loop reads CASSIESGNYGYTF. The DNA for the CDR3 is TGTGCCAGTAGTATAGAGTCGGGAAACTATGGCTACACCTTC.

This clone was observed a few times. This chain's CDR3 is CASSITGYYEQYF. The CDR3 coding sequence is TGTGCCAGTAGTATCACGGGATACTACGAGCAGTACTTC. The J gene is TRBJ2-7, the V gene TRBV19, with a tentative D call TRBD2 (5 bases). Trimming cost V 3 bases and J 3 bases, with 9 bases left between them. Germline CDR1 and CDR2: LNHDA and SQIVND (reference sequence). This CDR3 is built from 13 residues.

The genes are TRBV5-4 and TRBJ1-4; perhaps TRBD1 as D (5 bases). The CDR3 has 18 amino acids. Trimming removed 2 bases from V and 5 bases from J, with 22 bases in between. Germline CDR1 and CDR2: SGHNT and YYREEE (reference sequence). The CDR3 sequence is CASSLGKGASDLNEKLFF. The CDR3 region has the DNA TGTGCCAGCAGCTTAGGAAAAGGGGCCTCGGACCTCAATGAAAAACTGTTTTTT.

The rearrangement links TRBV18 to TRBJ1-2; 10 bases line up with TRBD1. Unmatched junction bases numbered 9, after V lost 5 bases and J lost 6 bases. This CDR3 has 15 residues. Germline V CDR1 and CDR2: KGHSH, LQKENI. CDR3 in amino acids: CASSSSYDRGHGYTF. The DNA of the CDR3 is TGTGCCAGCTCATCTTCCTATGACAGGGGGCATGGCTACACCTTC.

This sequence joins TRBV6-5 and TRBJ1-6; 9 nucleotides agree with TRBD1. The CDR3 has 14 amino acids. Trimming at V came to 7 bases and at J to 7 bases, leaving 5 bases not matched to a gene. Germline assignment: CDR1 MNHEY and CDR2 SVGAGI. Here the CDR3 DNA reads TGTGCCAGCAAGAAACAGGGGGCAAATTCACCCCTCCACTTT. Translation gives CASKKQGANSPLHF.

The chain couples TRBV4-1 to TRBJ2-5, with a weak D call TRBD2 (6 bases). The CDR3 runs to 13 residues. Trimming removed 4 bases at V and 5 bases at J, with 11 bases between. CDR1 and CDR2 (germline): MGHRA, YSYEKL. The CDR3 DNA sequence: TGCGCCAGCAGCCTTGGAGGGCAGGAGACCCAGTACTTC. Encoded protein: CASSLGGQETQYF.

This chain connects TRBV9 to TRBJ2-5; TRBD2 matches 8 bases. Germline values: CDR1 SGDLS, CDR2 YYNGEE. The ends lost 4 bases at V and 5 bases at J; junction bases unmatched: 10. The length of the CDR3 is 15 residues. CDR3 bases: TGTGCCAGCAGCCAACAAGCGGGAGTATGGGAGACCCAGTACTTC. Translated: CASSQQAGVWETQYF.

The chain recombines TRBV18 with TRBJ1-2; D gene ambiguous. V lost 4 bases to trimming and J lost 0 bases, with 18 bases between them. The CDR3 length is 17 residues. Germline V CDR1 and CDR2: KGHSH, LQKENI. The CDR3 is CASSLPPRREANYGYTF. The CDR3 region has the DNA TGTGCCAGCTCACTCCCCCCGCGGAGGGAAGCTAACTATGGCTACACCTTC.

V gene TRBV7-2 combines with J gene TRBJ2-7; D is uncertain. CDR1 and CDR2 (germline): SGHTA, FQGNSA. Trimming pared 5 bases from V and 2 bases from J, leaving 13 bases between. The CDR3 has 14 amino acids. The chain's CDR3 is CASSPVRLPYEQYF. The CDR3 DNA reads TGTGCCAGCAGCCCGGTGCGTTTGCCCTACGAGCAGTACTTC.

This chain connects TRBV28 to TRBJ2-1; TRBD2 might be the D (6 bases). In germline, CDR1 is MDHEN, CDR2 SYDVKM. CDR3 length equals 16 residues. V gave up 8 bases and J gave up 4 bases, with 21 bases separating them. The CDR3 coding sequence is TGTGCCAGCCAATCTAGCTCGGGAGAGGGGTACAATGAGCAGTTCTTC. Its translation is CASQSSSGEGYNEQFF.

This chain uses TRBV6-5 with TRBJ1-6; D gene ambiguous. The CDR3 runs 15 residues. In germline, CDR1 is MNHEY, CDR2 SVGAGI. Between the trimmed V and J ends, which lost 2 bases and 8 bases, there was a span of 13 bases. The CDR3 coding sequence is TGTGCCAGCAGTTACCAGGCAGGCTACTATTCACCCCTCCACTTT. It encodes CASSYQAGYYSPLHF.

This chain uses TRBV29-1 with TRBJ1-4, with 9 bases that match TRBD1. CDR3 length: 15 amino acids. The germline gives CDR1 SQVTM, CDR2 ANQGSEA. V dropped 5 bases and J dropped 0; count of bases not matched to a gene: 4. The CDR3 sequence is CSVRDRAATNEKLFF. For the CDR3, the DNA is TGCAGCGTTCGGGACAGGGCAGCAACTAATGAAAAACTGTTTTTT. Combining the CDR3 with reference TRBV29-1 and TRBJ1-4 gives the whole variable domain SAVISQKPSRDICQRGTSLTIQCQVDSQVTMMFWYRQQPGQSLTLIATANQGSEATYESGFVIDKFPISRPNLTFSTLTVSNMSPEDSSIYLCSVRDRAATNEKLFFGSGTQLSVL.

This clone turned up a few times. The chain uses TRBV29-1 and TRBJ1-1; tentatively, D is TRBD1 (5 bases). Germline V gene data show CDR1 as SQVTM and CDR2 as ANQGSEA. This CDR3 has 13 residues. V lost 5 bases and J lost 0, with 10 bases in between. The CDR3: CSVREGMNTEAFF. In DNA, the CDR3 is TGCAGCGTTAGGGAGGGGATGAACACTGAAGCTTTCTTT.

This clone was seen only a few times. The J gene is TRBJ2-5, the V gene TRBV10-2, with unresolved D. The CDR3 is 15 amino acids. Trimming removed 1 base from V and 2 bases from J, with 11 bases in between. In germline, CDR1 is WSHSY, CDR2 SAAADI. The CDR3 loop reads CASSELGTKQETQYF. Written as DNA, the CDR3 is TGCGCCAGCAGTGAGTTAGGAACTAAGCAAGAGACCCAGTACTTC.

This chain joins TRBV6-5 and TRBJ2-7, with 14 bases identical to TRBD2. Germline values: CDR1 MNHEY, CDR2 SVGAGI. The trim removed 4 bases at V and 3 bases at J, leaving 2 bases unmatched. This CDR3 has 15 amino acids. CDR3 protein: CASSLGLAGVYEQYF. Written as DNA, the CDR3 is TGTGCCAGCAGTTTGGGACTAGCGGGAGTCTACGAGCAGTACTTC.

This chain connects TRBV10-3 to TRBJ1-5; 9 nucleotides line up with TRBD1. Looked up from germline, CDR1 is ENHRY and CDR2 is SYGVKD. This CDR3 comprises 16 residues. The V and J ends lost 10 bases and 6 bases, in that order; junction bases with no gene match: 16. CDR3 amino acids: CANLTGGAGTSQPQHF. CDR3 DNA sequence: TGTGCCAACCTCACAGGGGGCGCGGGGACCAGTCAGCCCCAGCATTTT.

The J gene is TRBJ2-2, the V gene TRBV4-1; 8 nucleotides agree with TRBD1. V shed 2 bases and J 7 bases; nucleotides not matched to a gene: 15. From germline, CDR1 is MGHRA and CDR2 YSYEKL. The CDR3 contains 18 residues. DNA of the CDR3: TGCGCCAGCAGCCAATTCGTGAGCGTGGGGACAGGTCACGGGGAGCTGTTTTTT. Its protein product is CASSQFVSVGTGHGELFF.

The genes are TRBV19 and TRBJ2-1; no clear D. CDR3 length: 16 residues. CDR1 and CDR2 (germline): LNHDA, SQIVND (reference sequence). The V and J ends lost 7 bases and 2 bases respectively, with 18 bases between them. The CDR3 is CASIPPGGSTYNEQFF. The DNA of the CDR3 is TGTGCCAGTATCCCCCCAGGTGGGTCCACCTACAATGAGCAGTTCTTC. The variable domain in full, completed from reference TRBV19 and TRBJ2-1, reads DGGITQSPKYLFRKEGQNVTLSCEQNLNHDAMYWYRQDPGQGLRLIYYSQIVNDFQKGDIAEGYSVSREKKESFPLTVTSAQKNPTAFYLCASIPPGGSTYNEQFFGPGTRLTVL.

The chain couples TRBV30 to TRBJ1-3; no reliable D call. The CDR3 is 15 amino acids. Germline V gives CDR1 GTSNPN, CDR2 SVGIG (reference sequence). Trimming removed 2 bases at V and 1 base at J, with 12 bases between. This CDR3 is CAWSPGFPSGNTIYF. The CDR3 DNA is TGTGCCTGGAGTCCGGGTTTCCCTTCTGGAAACACCATATATTTT.

The chain uses TRBV5-1 and TRBJ2-7; D is undetermined. V was trimmed by 7 bases and J by 0 bases, leaving 11 bases between them. From germline, CDR1 is SGHRS and CDR2 YFSETQ. The CDR3 consists of 13 residues. CDR3: CASASGVSYEQYF. The CDR3 nucleotides read TGCGCCAGCGCATCGGGTGTCTCCTACGAGCAGTACTTC.

CDR3 in amino acids: CASSGNRDRYYEQYF. CDR3 bases: TGTGCCAGCAGCGGAAACCGGGACAGGTACTACGAGCAGTACTTC. The V and J genes are TRBV7-3 and TRBJ2-7; TRBD1 matches 8 bases. CDR3 length: 15 amino acids. Germline V gives CDR1 SGHTA, CDR2 FQGTGA. The junction had 9 bases not matched to a gene; V was cut back by 5 bases and J by 3 bases.

V and J are TRBV15 and TRBJ1-2; D remains ambiguous. V was trimmed by 1 base and J by 8 bases, leaving 11 bases between them. There are 13 residues in the CDR3. The germline CDR1 and CDR2 sequences are LNHNV and YYDKDF (reference sequence). The CDR3: CATSRGGLEGYTF. The DNA for the CDR3 is TGTGCCACCAGCAGAGGCGGGCTAGAGGGCTACACCTTC.

The chain is built from TRBV5-1 and TRBJ2-6, with D tentatively TRBD2 (6 bases). The CDR3 loop spans 16 amino acids. Trimming pared 3 bases from V and 4 bases from J, leaving 14 bases between. The V gene's germline CDR1 is SGHRS and CDR2 YFSETQ. The DNA of the CDR3 is TGCGCCAGCAGCTCCCAAGGAGGGACCGGGGCCAACGTCCTGACTTTC. Its translation is CASSSQGGTGANVLTF.

The rearrangement joins TRBV7-3 to TRBJ2-7; weak D call: TRBD2 (6 bases). Between the trimmed V and J ends, which lost 2 bases and 3 bases, there was a span of 14 bases. Germline V gene sequence: CDR1 SGHTA, CDR2 FQGTGA. The CDR3 totals 15 residues. CDR3 DNA sequence: TGTGCCAGCAGCTTACTGGGACTTCTGAGCTACGAGCAGTACTTC. Translation: CASSLLGLLSYEQYF.

The rearrangement joins TRBV6-5 to TRBJ2-2, with D possibly matching TRBD1 (6 bases). Germline CDR1 and CDR2: MNHEY and SVGAGI. The CDR3 is 15 amino acids. V lost 10 bases to trimming and J lost 5 bases, with 20 bases between them. CDR3 nucleotides: TGTGCCACGGTACAGGGAAGAGGTGGGACCGGGGAGCTGTTTTTT. It translates to CATVQGRGGTGELFF.

CDR3 in amino acids: CASSELALSSYEQYF. CDR3 nucleotide sequence: TGCGCCAGCAGCGAACTAGCGCTGAGCTCCTACGAGCAGTACTTC. J is TRBJ2-7 and V is TRBV5-1; 7 nucleotides align to TRBD2. The V and J ends lost 4 bases and 0 bases, in that order; junction bases with no gene match: 7. Germline values: CDR1 SGHRS, CDR2 YFSETQ. The CDR3 extends over 15 amino acids.

The chain employs TRBV4-1 and TRBJ2-1, with 9 bases identical to TRBD2. The germline CDR1 and CDR2 sequences are MGHRA and YSYEKL. Germline trimming cut 1 base from V and 2 bases from J; bases unmatched to any gene: 6. The CDR3 has 17 amino acids. Written as DNA, the CDR3 is TGCGCCAGCAGCCAAGGACCGCGGGAGGGCCCCTACAATGAGCAGTTCTTC. It specifies CASSQGPREGPYNEQFF.